These 22 T cell receptor beta chains were sequenced from one sample in a study of blood T cell repertoires in COVID-19. The data were produced by immunoSEQ multiplex PCR, yet TCRdb's version contains in-frame clones alone and is incomplete. The sample lists around 250,000 clones; over 80% were seen once. Material for sequencing was peripheral blood. These TCRs come from a man aged 25-40 years who had recovered from COVID-19.

V and J are TRBV19 and TRBJ1-6; D may be TRBD1 (5 bases). The germline gives CDR1 LNHDA, CDR2 SQIVND (reference sequence). Trimming shortened V by 7 bases and J by 13 bases, and 23 bases separated the two germline ends. This CDR3 is built from 15 residues. CDR3 in DNA: TGTGCCAGTACCGTTCCGGGGGGGGTGTCGGGTCCCCTCCACTTT. This encodes CASTVPGGVSGPLHF. Full variable domain (rest looked up from reference TRBV19 and TRBJ1-6): DGGITQSPKYLFRKEGQNVTLSCEQNLNHDAMYWYRQDPGQGLRLIYYSQIVNDFQKGDIAEGYSVSREKKESFPLTVTSAQKNPTAFYLCASTVPGGVSGPLHFGNGTRLTVT.

The V and J genes are TRBV18 and TRBJ1-1, with 9 bases matching TRBD1. The CDR3 runs to 17 residues. Trimming at V came to 4 bases and at J to 3 bases, leaving 12 bases not matched to a gene. Germline V gives CDR1 KGHSH, CDR2 LQKENI. CDR3 DNA: TGTGCCAGCTCACAGAGGGGACAGGGATACGGGGACACTGAAGCTTTCTTT. Amino acid sequence: CASSQRGQGYGDTEAFF.

The chain joins TRBV9 to TRBJ2-5, with TRBD1 as a possible D gene (5 bases). This CDR3 spans 11 amino acids. The V and J ends lost 7 bases and 9 bases respectively, with 13 bases between them. Germline values: CDR1 SGDLS, CDR2 YYNGEE. The CDR3 is CASQGVGAQYF. CDR3 sequence (DNA): TGTGCCAGCCAGGGCGTAGGGGCCCAGTACTTC.

The chain links TRBV27 to TRBJ2-1; the match to TRBD1 covers 7 bases. V was pared by 5 bases and J by 7 bases, with 5 bases of the junction left unmatched. This CDR3 contains 13 residues. Germline CDR1 MNHEY, CDR2 SMNVEV (reference sequence). Here the CDR3 DNA reads TGTGCCAGCAGTCTCACAGGGGCGAATGAGCAGTTCTTC. Translating it yields CASSLTGANEQFF.

The chain employs TRBV11-1 and TRBJ2-7, with 8 bases aligning to TRBD2. Unmatched junction bases numbered 6, after V lost 5 bases and J lost 3 bases. This CDR3 contains 14 residues. Germline CDR1 reads SGHAT; CDR2 reads FQDESV (reference sequence). Written as DNA, the CDR3 is TGTGCCAGCAGCACCAACCTAGCGGGCTACGAGCAGTACTTC. Translation: CASSTNLAGYEQYF.

The rearrangement links TRBV18 to TRBJ1-4; D is ambiguous. Trimming stripped 6 bases from V and 8 bases from J, with 22 bases between. CDR1 and CDR2 (germline): KGHSH, LQKENI. The CDR3 length is 16 residues. CDR3 region: CASSPTGEGTGEKLFF. As DNA, the CDR3 is TGTGCCAGCTCGCCTACTGGAGAGGGCACGGGGGAAAAACTGTTTTTT.

The chain is built from TRBV27 and TRBJ1-4; D is unresolved. Germline V lookup: CDR1 MNHEY, CDR2 SMNVEV (reference sequence). The CDR3 has 16 residues. V gave up 2 bases and J gave up 0 bases, with 10 bases separating them. CDR3 nucleotide sequence: TGTGCCAGCAGTTTACAGGCAGCCGCAACTAATGAAAAACTGTTTTTT. Protein product: CASSLQAAATNEKLFF.

This clone appeared a single time. The V and J genes are TRBV2 and TRBJ1-4; no clear D gene. CDR1 is SNHLY, CDR2 FYNNEI, per germline. The CDR3 totals 13 residues. Trimming removed 2 bases from V and 5 bases from J, with 6 bases in between. CDR3 sequence: CASSERVNEKLFF. CDR3 sequence (DNA): TGTGCCAGCAGTGAACGGGTGAATGAAAAACTGTTTTTT.

A single count supports this clone. The chain is built from TRBV28 and TRBJ2-7; TRBD2 agrees at 8 bases. The CDR3 spans 15 residues. CDR1 and CDR2 from the germline V gene are MDHEN and SYDVKM. V was pared by 7 bases and J by 4 bases, with 12 bases of the junction left unmatched. CDR3 bases: TGTGCCAGCAACGGGGGGGTAGGGGGATGGTACGAGCAGTACGTC. It yields the protein CASNGGVGGWYEQYV.

The chain combines TRBV7-2 with TRBJ2-3; weak D call: TRBD2 (6 bases). This CDR3 has 17 amino acids. Germline CDR1 SGHTA, CDR2 FQGNSA. The V and J ends lost 1 base and 0 bases respectively, with 14 bases between them. For the CDR3, the DNA is TGTGCCAGCAGCTTAGGTCTCCGGGACTGGAGCACAGATACGCAGTATTTT. It encodes CASSLGLRDWSTDTQYF.

The V call is TRBV12-3 or TRBV12-4, the J call TRBJ2-6, with D maybe TRBD2 (5 bases). Deletions cut 6 bases from V and 12 bases from J, with 15 bases between. The CDR3 contains 13 residues. CDR3 bases: TGTGCCAGCAGCTCCGGCGACGGAGGCGTCCTGACTTTC. Translation gives CASSSGDGGVLTF.

The chain couples TRBV19 to TRBJ1-4; possibly TRBD1 for D (6 bases). This CDR3 comprises 13 residues. The germline gives CDR1 LNHDA, CDR2 SQIVND (reference sequence). V was trimmed by 7 bases and J by 8 bases, leaving 14 bases between them. CDR3 coding DNA: TGTGCCAGTACCCAGACAGGTGGAGAAAAACTGTTTTTT. It yields the protein CASTQTGGEKLFF.

The chain recombines TRBV15 with TRBJ2-1, with TRBD2 matching over 8 bases. CDR1 LNHNV and CDR2 YYDKDF come from the germline V gene (reference sequence). This CDR3 is 17 amino acids long. Trimming took 0 bases from V and 4 from J; bases not matched to a gene: 8. CDR3 loop: CATSRDLPGGFYNEQFF. CDR3 DNA sequence: TGTGCCACCAGCAGAGATCTTCCGGGGGGGTTTTACAATGAGCAGTTCTTC.

This clone appeared a few times. V is TRBV12-3 or TRBV12-4 and J is TRBJ1-1, with 7 bases that match TRBD1. The CDR3 runs 13 residues. V was clipped by 10 bases and J by 4 bases; unmatched bases: 9. The CDR3 here is CATRGGAGTEAFF. The CDR3 DNA reads TGTGCCACGCGAGGGGGCGCGGGCACTGAAGCTTTCTTT.

The chain couples TRBV18 to TRBJ2-7, with D maybe TRBD1 (5 bases). The ends were cut back, 2 bases at V and 6 bases at J, with 14 bases in the middle. The CDR3 extends over 14 amino acids. Germline V CDR1 and CDR2: KGHSH, LQKENI. The CDR3 nucleotides are TGTGCCAGCTCACCATGGACCCCAAGGGGCGAGCAGTACTTC. The encoded protein is CASSPWTPRGEQYF. Full variable domain (rest looked up from reference TRBV18 and TRBJ2-7): NAGVMQNPRHLVRRRGQEARLRCSPMKGHSHVYWYRQLPEEGLKFMVYLQKENIIDESGMPKERFSAEFPKEGPSILRIQQVVRGDSAAYFCASSPWTPRGEQYFGPGTRLTVT.

The V gene is TRBV19, the J gene TRBJ2-1; a weak D match, TRBD1 (5 bases). Germline V gene data show CDR1 as LNHDA and CDR2 as SQIVND (reference sequence). V was pared by 1 base and J by 12 bases, with 13 bases between. This CDR3 has 13 amino acids. The CDR3 DNA is TGTGCCAGTAGTATAGGAACCGCCCAGGGGCAGTTCTTC. Residues: CASSIGTAQGQFF. Using reference TRBV19 and TRBJ2-1 for the parts outside the CDR3, the full variable domain is DGGITQSPKYLFRKEGQNVTLSCEQNLNHDAMYWYRQDPGQGLRLIYYSQIVNDFQKGDIAEGYSVSREKKESFPLTVTSAQKNPTAFYLCASSIGTAQGQFFGPGTRLTVL.

The rearrangement joins TRBV28 to TRBJ2-7, with a weak D call TRBD2 (5 bases). V was shortened by 2 bases and J by 3 bases, with 11 bases between the two germline ends. There are 14 residues in the CDR3. Germline-derived CDR1 and CDR2 are MDHEN and SYDVKM. The CDR3: CASSLGLADYEQYV. CDR3 coding DNA: TGTGCCAGCAGTTTAGGACTGGCGGACTACGAGCAGTACGTC.

This chain connects TRBV11-2 to TRBJ2-1, with TRBD2 identical over 8 bases. Germline loops: CDR1 SGHAT, CDR2 FQNNGV. The CDR3 extends over 14 amino acids. The V gene end was trimmed by 8 bases and the J gene end by 10 bases; junction bases not matched to a gene: 13. The CDR3 nucleotides read TGTGCCAGCTCCCCGGGGGGGGGCCGATGGGAGCAGTTCTTC. It encodes CASSPGGGRWEQFF.

This CDR3 reads CATPGQGASNYGYTF. As DNA, the CDR3 is TGTGCCACTCCGGGACAGGGGGCCTCTAACTATGGCTACACCTTC. The chain combines TRBV21-1 with TRBJ1-2; the D call in the table, TRBD1, was not verified against the DNA. TRBV21-1 is a listed pseudogene. The CDR3 totals 15 residues.

This chain connects TRBV6-5 to TRBJ1-2; 7 bases are a match to TRBD1. This CDR3 is built from 12 residues. In germline, CDR1 is MNHEY, CDR2 SVGAGI. Germline trimming cut 7 bases from V and 12 bases from J; bases unmatched to any gene: 11. CDR3 DNA sequence: TGTGCCAGCACTGGACAGGCTGGGGCAAACACCTTC. Translated, it gives CASTGQAGANTF.

The chain uses TRBV6-5 and TRBJ2-2; 9 bases fit TRBD2. Trimming took 7 bases from V and 4 from J; bases not matched to a gene: 4. The germline V gene encodes CDR1 MNHEY and CDR2 SVGAGI. CDR3 length: 14 residues. CDR3 sequence (DNA): TGTGCCAGCAAGAGGCGGGGGGGCACCGGGGAGCTGTTTTTT. Amino acid sequence: CASKRRGGTGELFF.

This rearrangement joins TRBV5-4 to TRBJ2-3; TRBD1 matches at 9 bases. The V gene's germline CDR1 is SGHNT and CDR2 YYREEE (reference sequence). The J segment lost 1 base and the V segment lost 3 bases, leaving 3 bases of the junction unmatched. CDR3 length equals 15 residues. In DNA form, the CDR3 reads TGTGCCAGCAGCTCCCGGGACAGGGGCACAGATACGCAGTATTTT. Encoded protein: CASSSRDRGTDTQYF.